What follows are 17 T cell receptor beta chains derived from one specimen sequenced in a study of shared clonotypes between healthy human individuals (dated by TCRdb to 2018 to 2020). Library prep was done by the immunoSEQ multiplex PCR assay. TCRdb's version of the immuneACCESS table is confined to in-frame rearrangements and falls short of the full clone set. An unresolved V gene accounts for under half of the shortfall where checked; the remainder is of unknown origin. For this sample the table gives roughly 1 million clones, of which about 77% were detected only once. The ten most abundant clones make up over 1.3% of the sample. Input material: memory CD4+ T cells sorted from blood. The intended sense of this specimen's cell subset or site label: CD45RA-negative fraction. The receptors here all came from a man aged 18 to 29 in good health.

The chain employs TRBV6-6 and TRBJ2-5; TRBD2 agrees at 14 bases. The CDR3 has 16 amino acids. CDR1 MNHNY and CDR2 SVGAGI come from the germline V gene (reference sequence). After removal of 5 bases from V and 4 bases from J, the junction contained 6 bases not matched to a gene. CDR3 bases: TGTGCCAGCAGTCAAGGGACTAGCGGGAGAGGAGAGACCCAGTACTTC. Amino acids: CASSQGTSGRGETQYF.

The chain uses TRBV5-6 and TRBJ2-7; D not certain. CDR3 length equals 13 residues. Trimming took off 1 base at V and 6 bases at J, with 11 bases between the two ends. CDR1 and CDR2 (germline): SGHDT, YYEEEE. The DNA of the CDR3 is TGTGCCAGCAGCTTGTACAAACTCAGCGAGCAGTACTTC. Residues: CASSLYKLSEQYF. Together with reference TRBV5-6 and TRBJ2-7, the CDR3 gives the full variable domain: DAGVTQSPTHLIKTRGQQVTLRCSPKSGHDTVSWYQQALGQGPQFIFQYYEEEERQRGNFPDRFSGHQFPNYSSELNVNALLLGDSALYLCASSLYKLSEQYFGPGTRLTVT.

The chain joins TRBV27 to TRBJ2-7, with a tentative D call TRBD2 (6 bases). Trimming removed 5 bases from V and 3 bases from J, with 17 bases in between. Germline assignment: CDR1 MNHEY and CDR2 SMNVEV (reference sequence). The CDR3 has 15 residues. CDR3 in amino acids: CASSRDWRGDYEQYF. The CDR3 DNA reads as TGTGCCAGCAGTAGGGACTGGCGGGGCGACTACGAGCAGTACTTC.

As to this clone: Only one base separates this from a far larger clonotype, so it likely reflects a read error. Other DNA sequences in the sample encode the same CDR3. The chain has TRBV5-1 and TRBJ2-7; 9 bases are a match to TRBD1. The germline V gene has CDR1 SGHRS and CDR2 YFSETQ. The V gene end was trimmed by 0 bases and the J gene end by 3 bases; junction bases not matched to a gene: 1. The CDR3 runs to 14 residues. Here the CDR3 DNA reads TGCGCCAGCAGCTTGGAGGGACAGGGCTACGAGCAGTACTTC. It specifies CASSLEGQGYEQYF.

V gene TRBV9 combines with J gene TRBJ2-1; no firm D call. The CDR3 loop spans 15 amino acids. V was cut by 4 bases and J by 7 bases, with 18 bases left in between. The germline V gene has CDR1 SGDLS and CDR2 YYNGEE. The chain's CDR3 is CASSTQYGVWNEQFF. The CDR3 coding sequence is TGTGCCAGCAGCACCCAGTATGGGGTATGGAATGAGCAGTTCTTC.

In regard to this clone: Other DNA sequences in this sample translate to the same CDR3. V is TRBV5-1 and J is TRBJ2-7, with 10 bases aligning to TRBD1. Trimming took 3 bases from V and 2 from J; bases not matched to a gene: 2. CDR1 is SGHRS, CDR2 YFSETQ, per germline. This CDR3 region has 14 residues. The CDR3 DNA follows: TGCGCCAGCAGCTGGGACAGGGGTCCCTACGAGCAGTACTTC. Translated: CASSWDRGPYEQYF.

This chain connects TRBV9 to TRBJ2-6; D gene uncertain. The CDR3 length is 13 residues. With 1 base removed from V and 2 bases from J, the gap between germline ends came to 1 base. Germline loops: CDR1 SGDLS, CDR2 YYNGEE. CDR3 amino acids: CASSVTGANVLTF. CDR3 sequence (DNA): TGTGCCAGCAGCGTAACTGGGGCCAACGTCCTGACTTTC.

This chain joins TRBV7-2 and TRBJ2-1; 10 positions match TRBD2. Per the germline V gene, CDR1 is SGHTA and CDR2 is FQGNSA. V lost 1 base to trimming and J lost 5 bases; unmatched junction nucleotides: 2. This CDR3 comprises 15 residues. DNA for the CDR3: TGTGCCAGCAGCTTAGTAGCGGGGGGAAACAATGAGCAGTTCTTC. Translated: CASSLVAGGNNEQFF.

The gene calls are TRBV5-4 and TRBJ2-3; TRBD2 matches at 10 bases. The germline V gene encodes CDR1 SGHNT and CDR2 YYREEE (reference sequence). The CDR3 covers 17 residues. V lost 3 bases and J lost 1; bases outside the gene matches: 8. CDR3 nucleotide sequence: TGTGCCAGCAGCTCTCCCCCCAGCGGGAGGGGCACAGATACGCAGTATTTT. It yields the protein CASSSPPSGRGTDTQYF.

Comments on this clone: Additional DNA sequences in this sample encode the identical CDR3. The CDR3 bases are TGTGCCAGCTCATGGCAGGGTAACACCGGGGAGCTGTTTTTT. It codes for CASSWQGNTGELFF. The chain carries TRBV18 and TRBJ2-2, with a weak D call TRBD1 (5 bases). There are 14 residues in the CDR3. The ends were cut back, 5 bases at V and 2 bases at J, with 9 bases in the middle. Germline loops: CDR1 KGHSH, CDR2 LQKENI. The full variable domain, with the rest looked up from reference TRBV18 and TRBJ2-2, is NAGVMQNPRHLVRRRGQEARLRCSPMKGHSHVYWYRQLPEEGLKFMVYLQKENIIDESGMPKERFSAEFPKEGPSILRIQQVVRGDSAAYFCASSWQGNTGELFFGEGSRLTVL.

The rearrangement uses TRBV5-8 and TRBJ2-5; 7 nucleotides line up with TRBD1. The V gene's germline CDR1 is SGHTS and CDR2 YDEGEE. This CDR3 region has 12 residues. Trimming cost V 4 bases and J 6 bases; bases outside gene matches: 3. The CDR3 nucleotides are TGTGCCAGCAGCATACAGGGGAAGACCCAGTACTTC. It is translated as CASSIQGKTQYF.

The V call is TRBV4-3, the J call TRBJ2-1; either TRBD1 or TRBD2 may supply D (5 bases each). The CDR3 loop spans 16 amino acids. CDR1 LGHNA and CDR2 YSLEER come from the germline V gene. V lost 5 bases to trimming and J lost 5 bases, with 19 bases between them. As DNA, the CDR3 is TGCGCCAGCAGCTGGGACCCGCGATCGACCCACAATGAGCAGTTCTTC. Translated: CASSWDPRSTHNEQFF.

This chain links TRBV6-1 with TRBJ2-1; TRBD2 matches at 8 bases. Germline CDR1 MNHNS, CDR2 SASEGT. The junction had 10 bases not matched to a gene; V was cut back by 1 base and J by 8 bases. The CDR3 consists of 16 residues. This CDR3 reads CASSEVGTSKTHEQFF. Here the CDR3 DNA reads TGTGCCAGCAGTGAAGTAGGGACTAGTAAAACGCATGAGCAGTTCTTC.

This rearrangement joins TRBV5-8 to TRBJ2-6; maybe TRBD2 (6 bases). The CDR3 contains 18 residues. Looked up from germline, CDR1 is SGHTS and CDR2 is YDEGEE. Trimming left V 1 base short and J 0 bases short, with 14 bases between. The CDR3 DNA is TGTGCCAGCAGCTTGCAGGTTGGGGGAGGCTCTGGGGCCAACGTCCTGACTTTC. It yields the protein CASSLQVGGGSGANVLTF.

This clone was counted a few times. The V call is TRBV9, the J call TRBJ2-1; the D gene is possibly TRBD2 (5 bases). Germline V CDR1 and CDR2: SGDLS, YYNGEE. CDR3 length: 17 amino acids. Trimming shortened V by 1 base and J by 1 base, and 15 bases separated the two germline ends. CDR3 sequence (DNA): TGTGCCAGCAGCGTAAGAATCGGCGGGTCATCCTACAATGAGCAGTTCTTC. Its protein is CASSVRIGGSSYNEQFF.

This clone was seen a few times. The gene calls are TRBV7-2 and TRBJ2-2; weak D call: TRBD1 (6 bases). The CDR3 is made up of 15 amino acids. Trimming shortened V by 3 bases and J by 5 bases, and 13 bases separated the two germline ends. The germline CDR1 and CDR2 sequences are SGHTA and FQGNSA. The CDR3 DNA is TGTGCCAGCAGCTTTGGTCAGGGGCTTACCGGGGAGCTGTTTTTT. Translated: CASSFGQGLTGELFF.

The rearrangement links TRBV5-1 to TRBJ2-7; 7 nucleotides match TRBD2. The junction had 5 bases not matched to a gene; V was cut back by 0 bases and J by 5 bases. Germline values: CDR1 SGHRS, CDR2 YFSETQ. CDR3 size: 14 residues. The CDR3 coding sequence is TGCGCCAGCAGCTTGGGGGAGGGTTTGCACGAGCAGTACTTC. Its protein is CASSLGEGLHEQYF.